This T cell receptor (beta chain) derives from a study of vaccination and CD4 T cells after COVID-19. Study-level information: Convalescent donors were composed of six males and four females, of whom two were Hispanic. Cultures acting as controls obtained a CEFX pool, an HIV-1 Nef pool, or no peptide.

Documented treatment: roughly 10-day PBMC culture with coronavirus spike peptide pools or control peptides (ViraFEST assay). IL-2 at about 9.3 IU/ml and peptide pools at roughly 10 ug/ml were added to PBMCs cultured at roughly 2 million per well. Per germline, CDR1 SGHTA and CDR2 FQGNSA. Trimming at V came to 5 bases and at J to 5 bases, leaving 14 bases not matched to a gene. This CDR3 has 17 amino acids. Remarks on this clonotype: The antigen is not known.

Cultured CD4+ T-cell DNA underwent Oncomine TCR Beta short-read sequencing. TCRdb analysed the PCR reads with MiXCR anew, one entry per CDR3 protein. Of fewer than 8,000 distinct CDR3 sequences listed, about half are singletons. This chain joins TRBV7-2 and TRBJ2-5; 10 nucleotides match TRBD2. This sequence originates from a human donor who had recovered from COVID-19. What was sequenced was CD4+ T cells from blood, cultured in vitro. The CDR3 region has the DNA TGTGCCAGCAGCCGGGGACTAGCGACCCGGAGAGCGGAGACCCAGTACTTC. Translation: CASSRGLATRRAETQYF.